The present entry profiles one T cell receptor beta chain with its context. These data originate in a study of blood T cell repertoires in COVID-19. As for the study in general: The analysed material was cDNA or gDNA that came from T cells, B-cell-depleted T cells, or PBMCs.

CDR1 ENHRY and CDR2 SYGVKD come from the germline V gene. V gave up 6 bases and J gave up 6 bases; unmatched junction bases: 9. CDR3 length: 15 amino acids. Libraries were prepared by immunoSEQ multiplex PCR; TCRdb keeps only in-frame clonotypes and omits some of them. The table has about 250,000 clones, 80% to 90% seen once. This rearrangement joins TRBV10-3 to TRBJ1-5; 9 nucleotides align to TRBD1. The TCR sequence derives from a woman aged 40 to 50 who had been exposed to COVID-19. Sequenced: PBMCs or T cells enriched from blood (not recorded which). The DNA of the CDR3 is TGTGCCATCAGGGAGGGACAGGGAGAGGCTCAGCCCCAGCATTTT. It yields the protein CAIREGQGEAQPQHF.